A selection of T cell receptor beta chains follows, all from one sample in a study of post-analysis software for immune sequencing data. One entry per CDR3 protein, called by TCRdb with MiXCR from the PCR reads. Among about 460,000 distinct CDR3 sequences listed, roughly 45% were seen once. The sample comprised blood. Receptor source: a girl aged 5 to 17 with multiple sclerosis. Both conserved end residues are part of each CDR3. Each record gives: J gene, V gene, clone size, D gene, CDR3 protein, CDR3 DNA. A D gene is named only where the DNA matches it firmly. Size tells how often a clone was seen (once, few, many) or the class of an expanded clone, and some rows leave it out.

TRBJ2-7 | TRBV27 | - | - | CASNLWGRSPYEQYF | TGTGCCAGCAATTTATGGGGTCGTAGCCCCTACGAGCAGTACTTC
TRBJ1-2 | TRBV27 | many | - | CASSLGGQGYGYTF | TGTGCCAGCAGTTTAGGAGGGCAGGGGTATGGCTACACCTTC
TRBJ2-7 | TRBV6-6 | - | - | CASSYSVTSYEQYF | TGTGCCAGCAGTTACTCTGTCACTTCCTACGAGCAGTACTTC
TRBJ1-4 | TRBV29-1 | - | - | CSVGGGRGSTNEKLFF | TGCAGCGTTGGGGGGGGACGCGGCTCAACTAATGAAAAACTGTTTTTT
TRBJ2-1 | TRBV12-3/TRBV12-4 | - | - | CASSQPEREQFF | TGTGCCAGCAGCCAACCGGAGAGGGAGCAGTTCTTC
TRBJ2-5 | TRBV12-3/TRBV12-4 | - | TRBD2 | CASNTREEETQYF | TGTGCCAGCAACACCCGGGAGGAAGAGACCCAGTACTTC
TRBJ2-3 | TRBV9 | - | - | CASNAEGRGDTQYF | TGTGCCAGCAACGCGGAGGGCCGGGGGGATACGCAGTATTTT
TRBJ1-1 | TRBV7-2 | - | - | CASSLVGRDTEAFF | TGTGCCAGCAGCTTAGTCGGCAGAGACACTGAAGCTTTCTTT
TRBJ2-1 | TRBV6-5 | - | - | CASSYFRDYNEQFF | TGTGCCAGCAGTTACTTTCGGGACTACAATGAGCAGTTCTTC
TRBJ2-3 | TRBV28 | once | TRBD1 | CASIDRGPDTQYF | TGTGCCAGCATTGATAGGGGGCCAGATACGCAGTATTTT
TRBJ1-2 | TRBV5-1 | - | TRBD1 | CASSVGTEPGGLYGYTF | TGCGCCAGCAGCGTAGGGACAGAGCCTGGGGGGCTCTATGGCTACACCTTC
TRBJ2-1 | TRBV12-3/TRBV12-4 | few | TRBD2 | CASSHPTAGGPEQFF | TGTGCCAGCAGCCACCCGACAGCGGGAGGACCTGAGCAGTTCTTC
TRBJ2-1 | TRBV15 | - | TRBD2 | CATSRDTRGAYEQFF | TGTGCCACCAGCAGAGATACGCGGGGGGCCTATGAGCAGTTCTTC
TRBJ1-2 | TRBV4-1 | once | - | CASSGLGVYGYTF | TGCGCCAGCAGCGGTCTGGGGGTCTATGGCTACACCTTC
TRBJ2-1 | TRBV5-1 | medium-sized | - | CASSLAGGYSEQFF | TGCGCCAGCAGCTTGGCCGGAGGGTACAGTGAGCAGTTCTTC
TRBJ2-1 | TRBV29-1 | few | - | CSVEGTFEQFF | TGCAGCGTTGAGGGGACTTTTGAGCAGTTCTTC
TRBJ2-3 | TRBV6-6 | - | TRBD1 | CASSYSPGQGYTDTQYF | TGTGCCAGCAGTTACTCGCCGGGACAGGGGTACACAGATACGCAGTATTTT
TRBJ1-2 | TRBV18 | - | TRBD1 | CASSPGQGIYGYTF | TGTGCCAGCTCACCAGGACAGGGAATCTATGGCTACACCTTC
TRBJ1-1 | TRBV29-1 | - | - | CSVEGKRGANTEAFF | TGCAGCGTTGAAGGAAAAAGGGGCGCGAACACTGAAGCTTTCTTT
TRBJ2-3 | TRBV27 | - | TRBD2 | CASSRGTSGSLRTDTQYF | TGTGCCAGCAGCCGTGGGACTAGCGGGAGCCTACGCACAGATACGCAGTATTTT
TRBJ2-3 | TRBV20-1 | - | - | CSADSERGTDTQYF | TGCAGTGCTGACTCGGAGAGGGGCACAGATACGCAGTATTTT
TRBJ1-2 | TRBV5-5 | - | - | CASSLVGLGYTF | TGTGCCAGCAGCTTGGTAGGCTTGGGCTACACCTTC
TRBJ2-7 | TRBV5-4 | - | - | CASSLGISYEQYF | TGTGCCAGCAGCTTGGGCATATCCTACGAGCAGTACTTC
TRBJ2-7 | TRBV3-1 | - | - | CASSQDWYEQYF | TGTGCCAGCAGCCAAGATTGGTACGAGCAGTACTTC
TRBJ2-7 | TRBV28 | few | - | CASSLLSPYEQYF | TGTGCCAGCAGTTTATTATCCCCCTACGAGCAGTACTTC
TRBJ1-2 | TRBV27 | once | TRBD1 | CASSSQEDRDYGYTF | TGTGCCAGCAGTTCCCAAGAAGACAGGGACTATGGCTACACCTTC
TRBJ2-1 | TRBV4-1 | - | - | CASSQEWGNEQFF | TGCGCCAGCAGCCAAGAATGGGGGAATGAGCAGTTCTTC
TRBJ2-7 | TRBV20-1 | - | TRBD2 | CSARWTSGTNPYEQYF | TGCAGTGCTAGATGGACTAGCGGGACGAATCCCTACGAGCAGTACTTC
TRBJ2-5 | TRBV4-1 | - | TRBD2 | CASSPGLAGMVETQYF | TGCGCCAGCAGCCCCGGACTAGCGGGAATGGTAGAGACCCAGTACTTC
TRBJ2-1 | TRBV11-2 | few | TRBD2 | CASSRGTSEVNEQFF | TGTGCCAGCAGCCGCGGGACTAGCGAAGTCAATGAGCAGTTCTTC
TRBJ2-3 | TRBV20-1 | few | - | CSARDVGSTDTQYF | TGCAGTGCTAGAGATGTGGGTAGCACAGATACGCAGTATTTT
TRBJ2-2 | TRBV11-2 | - | - | CASSQGTGELFF | TGTGCCAGCAGCCAGGGCACCGGGGAGCTGTTTTTT
TRBJ2-7 | TRBV21-1 | - | - | CASSPPGTSGSRPYEQYF | TGTGCCAGCAGCCCCCCAGGGACTAGCGGGAGTCGGCCCTACGAGCAGTACTTC
TRBJ2-1 | TRBV7-3 | - | - | CASSAAPDNEQFF | TGTGCCAGCAGCGCGGCGCCGGACAATGAGCAGTTCTTC
TRBJ1-1 | TRBV10-2 | once | TRBD1 | CASTYRGTEAFF | TGCGCCAGCACTTACAGGGGCACTGAAGCTTTCTTT
TRBJ2-7 | TRBV20-1 | few | - | CSASLRASPYEQYF | TGCAGTGCTAGTCTCCGGGCGTCCCCCTACGAGCAGTACTTC
TRBJ1-1 | TRBV5-1 | - | TRBD1 | CASSSDRVTTEAFF | TGCGCCAGCAGCTCGGACAGGGTGACCACTGAAGCTTTCTTT
TRBJ1-6 | TRBV12-3/TRBV12-4 | - | - | CACSFSGNSPLHF | TGTGCCTGCAGTTTTTCAGGAAATTCACCCCTCCACTTT
TRBJ2-1 | TRBV11-3 | - | - | CASSLFQNEQFF | TGTGCCAGCAGCTTATTTCAGAATGAGCAGTTCTTC
TRBJ2-1 | TRBV18 | - | - | CASSPSDGREQFF | TGTGCCAGCTCACCATCAGATGGCCGTGAGCAGTTCTTC
TRBJ2-7 | TRBV7-9 | - | - | CASSLLGVNEQYF | TGTGCCAGCAGCTTACTTGGGGTCAACGAGCAGTACTTC
TRBJ2-1 | TRBV5-1 | - | TRBD1 | CASSSNRGSLSYNEQFF | TGCGCCAGCAGCTCCAACAGGGGGTCACTCTCCTACAATGAGCAGTTCTTC
TRBJ2-7 | TRBV20-1 | many | - | CSALGGPLPYEQYF | TGCAGTGCTCTCGGCGGTCCCCTTCCCTACGAGCAGTACTTC
TRBJ2-7 | TRBV7-2 | - | - | CASSLAGVADEQYF | TGTGCCAGCAGCTTAGCGGGAGTGGCTGACGAGCAGTACTTC
TRBJ1-1 | TRBV7-2 | - | - | CASSLLVGGDTEAFF | TGTGCCAGCAGCTTACTTGTAGGGGGGGACACTGAAGCTTTCTTT